The rows below give T cell receptor beta chains drawn from one sample of a study of OX40 agonist ivuxolimab in advanced cancers. TCRdb's table, derived via immunoSEQ multiplex PCR, lists solely in-frame clones and lacks some. Of roughly 10,000 clones in the sample, 77% are singletons; the top ten hold about a third. The specimen comprised CD4+ or CD8+ T cells sorted from blood, sampled in a trial of the OX40 agonist ivuxolimab. The receptors were gathered from an adult with an advanced solid tumor such as melanoma, head and neck, liver or kidney cancer. The CDR3 runs from the conserved cysteine through the conserved F or W. Each record gives: CDR3 protein, CDR3 DNA, clone size, D gene, J gene, V gene. The D gene is left open where the match is weak. Some rows mark clone size as missing; the rest say once, few, many or name a class of expanded clone.

CDR3 protein: CASSPEGGGSVSDGYTF; CDR3 DNA: TGTGCCAGCTCACCGGAGGGAGGGGGCAGCGTCTCAGATGGCTACACCTTC; clone size: .; D gene: TRBD1; J gene: TRBJ1-2; V gene: TRBV18
CDR3 protein: CASSVGTGGSQPQHF; CDR3 DNA: TGTGCCAGCAGCGTAGGGACAGGGGGCAGTCAGCCCCAGCATTTT; clone size: .; D gene: TRBD1; J gene: TRBJ1-5; V gene: TRBV9
CDR3 protein: CASSSPIRTEAGDLLWDQPQHF; CDR3 DNA: TGTGCCAGTAGTAGCCCGATAAGGACAGAAGCCGGTGATCTTCTCTGGGATCAGCCCCAGCATTTT; clone size: .; D gene: .; J gene: TRBJ1-5; V gene: TRBV19
CDR3 protein: CASSPGESYEQYF; CDR3 DNA: TGTGCCAGCAGCCCCGGAGAAAGCTACGAGCAGTACTTC; clone size: .; D gene: .; J gene: TRBJ2-7; V gene: TRBV6-6
CDR3 protein: CASSQVTGGPYEQYF; CDR3 DNA: TGCGCCAGCAGCCAAGTCACAGGGGGCCCCTACGAGCAGTACTTC; clone size: .; D gene: TRBD1; J gene: TRBJ2-7; V gene: TRBV4-1
CDR3 protein: CASSLVGASQETQYF; CDR3 DNA: TGTGCCAGCAGCTTGGTCGGGGCCAGCCAAGAGACCCAGTACTTC; clone size: .; D gene: .; J gene: TRBJ2-5; V gene: TRBV5-5
CDR3 protein: CASSLRTGGISGGYTF; CDR3 DNA: TGCGCCAGCAGCTTACGGACAGGGGGGATTTCAGGTGGCTACACCTTC; clone size: .; D gene: TRBD1; J gene: TRBJ1-2; V gene: TRBV4-3
CDR3 protein: CSVLTSGGSYEQYF; CDR3 DNA: TGCAGCGTTTTGACTAGCGGGGGATCCTACGAGCAGTACTTC; clone size: once; D gene: TRBD2; J gene: TRBJ2-7; V gene: TRBV29-1
CDR3 protein: CASSLSRFANQPQHF; CDR3 DNA: TGTGCCAGCAGTTTATCTCGGTTTGCCAATCAGCCCCAGCATTTT; clone size: .; D gene: .; J gene: TRBJ1-5; V gene: TRBV28
CDR3 protein: CASSQDPITGGNQPQHF; CDR3 DNA: TGTGCCAGCAGCCAAGACCCGATTACAGGGGGTAATCAGCCCCAGCATTTT; clone size: .; D gene: TRBD1; J gene: TRBJ1-5; V gene: TRBV4-2
CDR3 protein: CASSYLPGSSYNEQFF; CDR3 DNA: TGTGCCAGCAGTTACCTTCCCGGGAGTTCCTACAATGAGCAGTTCTTC; clone size: .; D gene: .; J gene: TRBJ2-1; V gene: TRBV6-5
CDR3 protein: CASRREENTEAFF; CDR3 DNA: TGTGCCAGCCGAAGGGAAGAGAACACTGAAGCTTTCTTT; clone size: few; D gene: .; J gene: TRBJ1-1; V gene: TRBV27
CDR3 protein: CASSSLSGLNRNTGELFF; CDR3 DNA: TGTGCCAGCAGTTCCTTGAGCGGGCTCAACCGGAACACCGGGGAGCTGTTTTTT; clone size: .; D gene: .; J gene: TRBJ2-2; V gene: TRBV27
CDR3 protein: CASEGDTQYF; CDR3 DNA: TGTGCCAGCGAGGGGGATACGCAGTATTTT; clone size: .; D gene: .; J gene: TRBJ2-3; V gene: TRBV19
CDR3 protein: CASRGAGPGYTF; CDR3 DNA: TGTGCCAGCAGGGGAGCAGGGCCTGGCTACACCTTC; clone size: .; D gene: .; J gene: TRBJ1-2; V gene: TRBV6-1
CDR3 protein: CAIQGAGTGELFF; CDR3 DNA: TGTGCCATCCAGGGGGCAGGCACCGGGGAGCTGTTTTTT; clone size: .; D gene: TRBD1; J gene: TRBJ2-2; V gene: TRBV10-3
CDR3 protein: CASSAQGGEQYF; CDR3 DNA: TGTGCCAGCAGCGCACAGGGAGGTGAGCAGTACTTC; clone size: few; D gene: .; J gene: TRBJ2-7; V gene: TRBV9
CDR3 protein: CASSVEPHYGYTF; CDR3 DNA: TGTGCCAGCAGCGTAGAACCTCACTATGGCTACACCTTC; clone size: once; D gene: .; J gene: TRBJ1-2; V gene: TRBV9
CDR3 protein: CASRQGGNQPQHF; CDR3 DNA: TGCGCCAGCAGGCAAGGGGGCAATCAGCCCCAGCATTTT; clone size: once; D gene: .; J gene: TRBJ1-5; V gene: TRBV10-2
CDR3 protein: CASSSFGGLSYEQYF; CDR3 DNA: TGTGCCAGCAGCTCTTTTGGGGGGCTCTCTTACGAGCAGTACTTC; clone size: once; D gene: .; J gene: TRBJ2-7; V gene: TRBV7-9
CDR3 protein: CASSGGQMNEQFF; CDR3 DNA: TGTGCCAGCAGTGGAGGACAGATGAATGAGCAGTTCTTC; clone size: .; D gene: .; J gene: TRBJ2-1; V gene: TRBV25-1
CDR3 protein: CASSLVGTEVSNYGYTF; CDR3 DNA: TGTGCCAGCAGCTTAGTCGGGACAGAGGTTTCTAACTATGGCTACACCTTC; clone size: once; D gene: TRBD1; J gene: TRBJ1-2; V gene: TRBV13
CDR3 protein: CASSLASNQPQHF; CDR3 DNA: TGCGCCAGCAGCTTGGCGTCCAATCAGCCCCAGCATTTT; clone size: .; D gene: .; J gene: TRBJ1-5; V gene: TRBV5-1
CDR3 protein: CARKGQVNTGELFF; CDR3 DNA: TGTGCCAGGAAGGGACAGGTGAACACCGGGGAGCTGTTTTTT; clone size: .; D gene: TRBD1; J gene: TRBJ2-2; V gene: TRBV2
CDR3 protein: CASSSPSGGLGDTQYF; CDR3 DNA: TGTGCCAGCAGTTCTCCCTCCGGAGGTTTAGGGGATACGCAGTATTTT; clone size: once; D gene: .; J gene: TRBJ2-3; V gene: TRBV27
CDR3 protein: CASSMTGNTEAFF; CDR3 DNA: TGTGCCAGCAGTATGACAGGCAACACTGAAGCTTTCTTT; clone size: .; D gene: .; J gene: TRBJ1-1; V gene: TRBV5-5
CDR3 protein: CASSYSGPRNEQFF; CDR3 DNA: TGTGCCAGCAGTTACTCAGGACCGAGAAATGAGCAGTTCTTC; clone size: .; D gene: .; J gene: TRBJ2-1; V gene: TRBV6-6
CDR3 protein: CASTTPTGGRYEQYF; CDR3 DNA: TGTGCCAGCACCACCCCGACAGGGGGCCGCTACGAGCAGTACTTC; clone size: .; D gene: TRBD1; J gene: TRBJ2-7; V gene: TRBV7-9
CDR3 protein: CASSPPGGRTDTQYF; CDR3 DNA: TGTGCCAGCAGCCCACCGGGGGGGCGCACAGATACGCAGTATTTT; clone size: .; D gene: TRBD2; J gene: TRBJ2-3; V gene: TRBV4-2
CDR3 protein: CASSSRTDSYEQYF; CDR3 DNA: TGTGCCAGCAGCTCTAGGACGGATTCCTACGAGCAGTACTTC; clone size: .; D gene: .; J gene: TRBJ2-7; V gene: TRBV7-8
CDR3 protein: CASSLRDRAGGYTF; CDR3 DNA: TGTGCCAGCAGCTTGCGAGACAGGGCTGGTGGCTACACCTTC; clone size: .; D gene: TRBD1; J gene: TRBJ1-2; V gene: TRBV5-8
CDR3 protein: CASSQEVTEAFF; CDR3 DNA: TGTGCCAGCAGCCAAGAGGTCACTGAAGCTTTCTTT; clone size: few; D gene: .; J gene: TRBJ1-1; V gene: TRBV4-2
CDR3 protein: CASSERMLFSYEQYF; CDR3 DNA: TGTGCCAGCAGTGAAAGGATGTTATTTTCATACGAGCAGTACTTC; clone size: .; D gene: .; J gene: TRBJ2-7; V gene: TRBV6-1
CDR3 protein: CASSQGATGELYEQYF; CDR3 DNA: TGCGCCAGCAGCCAAGGGGCCACCGGGGAACTTTACGAGCAGTACTTC; clone size: .; D gene: .; J gene: TRBJ2-7; V gene: TRBV4-3
CDR3 protein: CASSHGGSGANVLTF; CDR3 DNA: TGTGCCAGCAGCCACGGGGGCTCTGGGGCCAACGTCCTGACTTTC; clone size: .; D gene: .; J gene: TRBJ2-6; V gene: TRBV7-3
CDR3 protein: CASSPSGGSGNTIYF; CDR3 DNA: TGTGCCAGTAGTCCGTCGGGGGGATCAGGAAACACCATATATTTT; clone size: .; D gene: .; J gene: TRBJ1-3; V gene: TRBV19
CDR3 protein: CASSAQGNEQFF; CDR3 DNA: TGTGCCAGTAGTGCTCAGGGGAATGAGCAGTTCTTC; clone size: .; D gene: .; J gene: TRBJ2-1; V gene: TRBV19
CDR3 protein: CASSLRGTSREQYF; CDR3 DNA: TGTGCCAGCAGCTTACGAGGGACTAGCAGGGAGCAGTACTTC; clone size: .; D gene: TRBD2; J gene: TRBJ2-7; V gene: TRBV13
CDR3 protein: CASSPGGTGSTEAFF; CDR3 DNA: TGTGCCAGCTCACCAGGAGGTACAGGGTCCACTGAAGCTTTCTTT; clone size: .; D gene: .; J gene: TRBJ1-1; V gene: TRBV18
CDR3 protein: CASNHAYGTSNLSPYEQYF; CDR3 DNA: TGTGCCAGCAACCACGCCTACGGGACTAGCAACTTATCACCCTACGAGCAGTACTTC; clone size: medium-sized; D gene: TRBD2; J gene: TRBJ2-7; V gene: TRBV5-6
CDR3 protein: CASSEKGVIRSEQYF; CDR3 DNA: TGTGCCAGCAGTGAAAAGGGAGTCATCAGATCCGAGCAGTACTTC; clone size: .; D gene: .; J gene: TRBJ2-7; V gene: TRBV2
CDR3 protein: CASSPTNTAFYGYTF; CDR3 DNA: TGTGCCAGCAGCCCCACCAATACAGCATTTTATGGCTACACCTTC; clone size: .; D gene: .; J gene: TRBJ1-2; V gene: TRBV5-5
CDR3 protein: CASSPPDRGIGETQYF; CDR3 DNA: TGTGCCAGCAGTCCTCCTGACAGGGGGATAGGGGAGACCCAGTACTTC; clone size: once; D gene: TRBD1; J gene: TRBJ2-5; V gene: TRBV28
CDR3 protein: CASSYAGAYGYTF; CDR3 DNA: TGTGCCAGCAGTTACGCAGGGGCCTATGGCTACACCTTC; clone size: .; D gene: .; J gene: TRBJ1-2; V gene: TRBV6-5
CDR3 protein: CASGSQGSFYEQYF; CDR3 DNA: TGTGCCAGCGGGAGCCAGGGTTCTTTCTACGAGCAGTACTTC; clone size: .; D gene: .; J gene: TRBJ2-7; V gene: TRBV9